A selection of T cell receptor beta chains follows, all from one sample in a study of T cells after yellow fever vaccination. TCRdb passed the 5' RACE reads through MiXCR, listing each CDR3 protein once. The sample yields around 320,000 distinct CDR3 sequences, roughly 10% seen once. The sequences come from CD4+ T cells sorted from PBMCs, collected 45 days after the yellow fever booster vaccination. These receptors were obtained from a man between 18 and 29 years old who received the YFV17D yellow fever vaccine. CDR3s include the opening cysteine and the closing phenylalanine or tryptophan. D genes are given only for firm matches. Rows give clone size only sometimes, using once, few, many, or a class for an expanded clone.

d_call clone_size j_call v_call cdr3_length cdr3_aa cdr3_nt
TRBD1 many TRBJ1-6 TRBV7-9 14 CASSPTGDNSPLHF TGTGCCAGCAGCCCAACAGGGGATAATTCACCCCTCCACTTT
. few TRBJ2-7 TRBV27 13 CASSPYLSYEQYF TGTGCCAGCAGTCCCTACCTCTCCTACGAGCAGTACTTC
. . TRBJ2-5 TRBV20-1 12 CSGAYRVETQYF TGCAGTGGAGCCTACAGGGTGGAGACCCAGTACTTC
. few TRBJ1-3 TRBV4-2 14 CASSRGGAGNTIYF TGTGCCAGCAGCCGGGGGGGTGCCGGAAACACCATATATTTT
. . TRBJ1-5 TRBV7-2 14 CASSPQDSNQPQHF TGTGCCAGCAGCCCCCAGGATAGCAATCAGCCCCAGCATTTT
. once TRBJ2-7 TRBV24-1 14 CASLAGGPTYEQYF TGTGCCTCCCTCGCGGGCGGCCCTACCTACGAGCAGTACTTC
. few TRBJ1-5 TRBV12-3/TRBV12-4 15 CASSLAGRRLQPQHF TGTGCCAGCAGTTTGGCAGGGAGACGATTGCAGCCCCAGCATTTT
. many TRBJ2-1 TRBV7-3 14 CASSRGSGRNEQFF TGTGCCAGCAGCCGAGGTAGCGGCCGCAATGAGCAGTTCTTC
. few TRBJ2-2 TRBV7-3 14 CASSPQTVAGELFF TGTGCCAGCAGCCCACAAACTGTAGCCGGGGAGCTGTTTTTT
. . TRBJ1-2 TRBV20-1 13 CSARDTRVHGYTF TGCAGTGCTAGAGATACAAGGGTCCATGGCTACACCTTC
. few TRBJ2-1 TRBV5-1 16 CASSPSIVSSYNEQFF TGCGCCAGCAGCCCATCGATCGTAAGCTCCTACAATGAGCAGTTCTTC
TRBD1 few TRBJ2-7 TRBV3-1 14 CASSQRQGLVEQYF TGTGCCAGCAGCCAGAGACAGGGGCTAGTCGAGCAGTACTTC
. many TRBJ2-7 TRBV4-3 16 CASSQDFGGGRAEQYF TGCGCCAGCAGCCAAGACTTTGGCGGGGGCCGGGCCGAGCAGTACTTC
. many TRBJ1-3 TRBV5-1 17 CASSWGGRPDSGNTIYF TGCGCCAGCAGCTGGGGGGGTAGACCTGACTCTGGAAACACCATATATTTT
TRBD1 . TRBJ1-1 TRBV11-2 11 CASNIRGLAFF TGTGCCAGCAACATCAGGGGGCTCGCTTTCTTT
. many TRBJ2-1 TRBV7-8 12 CASSYPGASQFF TGTGCCAGCAGCTACCCGGGGGCCTCCCAGTTCTTC
. few TRBJ2-7 TRBV7-2 15 CASSLVVAPSYEQYF TGTGCCAGCAGCTTAGTTGTCGCACCCTCCTACGAGCAGTACTTC
. . TRBJ1-1 TRBV19 11 CASSMASEAFF TGTGCCAGTAGTATGGCCTCTGAAGCTTTCTTT
. . TRBJ1-2 TRBV12-3/TRBV12-4 16 CASSTFRDGERYGYTF TGTGCCAGCAGTACCTTCCGGGACGGGGAACGCTATGGCTACACCTTC
TRBD1 few TRBJ2-2 TRBV7-9 16 CASSAGQGGVTGELFF TGTGCCAGCAGCGCGGGACAGGGAGGGGTCACCGGGGAGCTGTTTTTT
. few TRBJ1-1 TRBV29-1 17 CSVARGRGGGLNTEAFF TGCAGCGTCGCCCGGGGGAGGGGCGGCGGGTTGAACACTGAAGCTTTCTTT
TRBD1 . TRBJ2-5 TRBV30 14 CAWGATGGPETQYF TGTGCCTGGGGGGCGACAGGGGGCCCAGAGACCCAGTACTTC
. . TRBJ2-2 TRBV5-1 16 CASSLSAGLLAGELFF TGCGCCAGCAGCTTGTCGGCAGGGCTCCTCGCCGGGGAGCTGTTTTTT
. many TRBJ2-2 TRBV6-5 15 CASSRMDSRGGELFF TGTGCCAGCAGCCGGATGGACAGTCGGGGCGGGGAGCTGTTTTTT
. . TRBJ1-1 TRBV12-3/TRBV12-4 14 CASSPKGVRTEAFF TGTGCCAGCAGCCCCAAAGGGGTGCGCACTGAAGCTTTCTTT
. few TRBJ1-1 TRBV7-2 14 CASSLGDRVAEAFF TGTGCCAGCAGCTTAGGGGATAGGGTGGCTGAAGCTTTCTTT
TRBD2 many TRBJ2-5 TRBV19 12 CASSTSGGTQYF TGTGCCAGTAGTACTAGCGGGGGGACCCAGTACTTC
TRBD1 few TRBJ2-1 TRBV6-5 15 CASSETGQTYNEQFF TGTGCCAGCAGTGAGACGGGACAGACCTACAATGAGCAGTTCTTC
. many TRBJ2-1 TRBV7-2 13 CASSSSSWNEQFF TGTGCCAGCAGCTCCTCTAGCTGGAATGAGCAGTTCTTC
TRBD2 few TRBJ2-2 TRBV6-2/TRBV6-3 15 CASSYAGGNTGELFF TGTGCCAGCAGTTACGCGGGGGGGAACACCGGGGAGCTGTTTTTT
. . TRBJ2-7 TRBV7-9 14 CASRLDQSSYEQYF TGTGCCAGCAGGTTGGACCAGAGCTCCTACGAGCAGTACTTC
TRBD1 . TRBJ2-7 TRBV12-3/TRBV12-4 15 CASNPGQGPSYEQYF TGTGCCAGCAATCCGGGACAGGGTCCCTCCTACGAGCAGTACTTC
. few TRBJ2-1 TRBV5-4 12 CASSLLGNEQFF TGTGCCAGCAGCTTGTTAGGGAATGAGCAGTTCTTC
TRBD1 . TRBJ2-7 TRBV20-1 13 CSAWTGKSYEQYF TGCAGTGCCTGGACAGGGAAGTCCTACGAGCAGTACTTC
TRBD1 many TRBJ1-6 TRBV7-2 15 CASSLVGTGGIPLHF TGTGCCAGCAGCTTAGTGGGGACAGGGGGAATCCCCCTCCACTTT
. few TRBJ1-2 TRBV25-1 12 CASSEQWYGYTF TGTGCCAGCAGTGAACAGTGGTATGGCTACACCTTC
. few TRBJ2-3 TRBV4-3 18 CASSQARDLQGGTDTQYF TGCGCCAGCAGCCAAGCACGGGACCTACAAGGGGGGACAGATACGCAGTATTTT
TRBD1 once TRBJ2-7 TRBV19 15 CASSPFDRGLTEQYF TGTGCCAGTAGTCCCTTTGACAGGGGGCTCACCGAGCAGTACTTC
TRBD1 . TRBJ2-3 TRBV6-2/TRBV6-3 15 CASSSRDRGRGTQYF TGTGCCAGCAGTTCCCGGGACAGGGGGCGAGGTACGCAGTATTTT
. few TRBJ1-6 TRBV5-1 15 CASSLGRSYNSPLHF TGCGCCAGCAGCTTGGGTCGCAGCTATAATTCACCCCTCCACTTT
. . TRBJ2-3 TRBV6-1 13 CASSEGNRDTQYF TGTGCCAGCAGTGAAGGTAACAGGGATACGCAGTATTTT
. . TRBJ2-1 TRBV5-6 11 CASRDDGEQFF TGTGCCAGCAGGGACGACGGTGAGCAGTTCTTC
. . TRBJ1-5 TRBV20-1 13 CSAGGHSNQPQHF TGCAGTGCCGGGGGACACAGCAATCAGCCCCAGCATTTT
. . TRBJ2-1 TRBV6-5 11 CASSYSNEQFF TGTGCCAGCAGTTACTCGAATGAGCAGTTCTTC
TRBD1 . TRBJ2-3 TRBV20-1 15 CSASTGVYGTDTQYF TGCAGTGCTAGTACAGGGGTGTATGGCACAGATACGCAGTATTTT
. . TRBJ1-3 TRBV4-1 13 CASSQGSGNTIYF TGCGCCAGCAGCCAAGGCTCTGGAAACACCATATATTTT
. many TRBJ2-5 TRBV7-2 14 CASSSSRVRETQYF TGTGCCAGCAGCTCGTCGCGGGTCCGGGAGACCCAGTACTTC
. many TRBJ1-4 TRBV5-1 16 CASSLGDRYSNEKLFF TGCGCCAGCAGCTTGGGGGACCGCTACTCTAATGAAAAACTGTTTTTT
. few TRBJ2-1 TRBV7-8 13 CASSLKLEIEQFF TGTGCCAGCAGCTTAAAACTGGAAATTGAGCAGTTCTTC
TRBD1 . TRBJ2-5 TRBV7-9 16 CASSFGDRDYQETQYF TGTGCCAGCAGCTTTGGGGACAGGGATTACCAAGAGACCCAGTACTTC
TRBD1 few TRBJ1-5 TRBV12-3/TRBV12-4 15 CASSPDRRIHQPQHF TGTGCCAGCAGTCCGGACAGGCGTATTCATCAGCCCCAGCATTTT
. many TRBJ1-5 TRBV19 16 CASSLDSAGGKQPQHF TGTGCCAGTAGCCTCGATTCCGCCGGGGGAAAACAGCCCCAGCATTTT
. many TRBJ1-4 TRBV7-4 16 CASSPPVDSYNEKLFF TGTGCCAGCAGCCCGCCAGTGGACAGCTATAATGAAAAACTGTTTTTT
. once TRBJ2-7 TRBV9 13 CASGRTGTSEQYF TGTGCCAGCGGTCGGACGGGGACATCCGAGCAGTACTTC
. few TRBJ1-2 TRBV6-1 14 CASIRAADNYGYTF TGTGCCAGCATCAGGGCAGCGGATAACTATGGCTACACCTTC
TRBD1 . TRBJ2-2 TRBV11-2 16 CASSHRQGWGTGELFF TGTGCCAGCAGCCATCGACAGGGGTGGGGCACCGGGGAGCTGTTTTTT
TRBD1 . TRBJ2-1 TRBV18 15 CASSQGAWGIDEQFF TGTGCCAGCTCACAGGGGGCATGGGGCATCGATGAGCAGTTCTTC
. . TRBJ2-3 TRBV27 13 CASFSELTDTQYF TGTGCCAGTTTCTCGGAACTCACAGATACGCAGTATTTT
TRBD2 . TRBJ2-3 TRBV12-3/TRBV12-4 14 CASSFRGGGDTQYF TGTGCCAGCAGTTTTCGGGGGGGCGGAGATACGCAGTATTTT
. . TRBJ1-4 TRBV9 14 CASSVGHGNEKLFF TGTGCCAGCAGCGTAGGGCACGGAAATGAAAAACTGTTTTTT